This is a list of T cell receptor beta chains from one sample in a study of cytomegalovirus exposure and HLA in healthy donors. Method: immunoSEQ multiplex PCR; TCRdb's copy keeps in-frame clones and lacks some. The table lists 150,000 to 180,000 clones, about 74% of them singletons. Sequences were obtained from PBMCs. The receptors here all came from a woman in her 40s in good health and CMV-seronegative. Both conserved end residues are part of each CDR3. Each record gives: D gene, clone size, V gene, J gene, CDR3 protein, CDR3 DNA. D genes are given only for firm matches. For some rows the clone size is stated as once, few or many, or as a class when expanded; others skip it.

>.|few|TRBV5-1|TRBJ2-5
CASSFLQETQYF
TGCGCCAGCAGCTTCCTGCAAGAGACCCAGTACTTC
>TRBD1|.|TRBV19|TRBJ1-2
CASSKGTGVRGYTF
TGTGCCAGTAGTAAGGGCACAGGGGTCCGTGGCTACACCTTC
>TRBD1|.|TRBV7-8|TRBJ1-1
CASSLDAGGTEAFF
TGTGCCAGCAGCTTAGATGCAGGGGGCACTGAAGCTTTCTTT
>TRBD1|.|TRBV10-3|TRBJ1-5
CAIRYSGDRHFNSNQPQHF
TGTGCCATCAGATACTCCGGGGACAGGCATTTCAATAGCAATCAGCCCCAGCATTTT
>TRBD1|.|TRBV6-1|TRBJ2-5
CASSDPTGTDLQETQYF
TGTGCCAGCAGTGATCCAACCGGGACAGATTTACAAGAGACCCAGTACTTC
>TRBD1|once|TRBV28|TRBJ1-1
CASSFIDRGRSNPFF
TGTGCCAGCAGTTTCATCGACAGGGGACGATCTAATCCTTTCTTT
>.|.|TRBV19|TRBJ2-3
CASSSKDTYYTDTQYF
TGTGCCAGTAGTAGTAAGGACACCTATTACACAGATACGCAGTATTTT
>.|.|TRBV5-6|TRBJ1-5
CASSLGAGSLDQPQHF
TGTGCCAGCAGCTTGGGGGCAGGAAGCCTGGATCAGCCCCAGCATTTT
>.|.|TRBV27|TRBJ1-4
CASSLGGTREKLFF
TGTGCCAGCAGTTTAGGGGGGACCCGAGAAAAACTGTTTTTT
>.|.|TRBV11-2|TRBJ2-7
CASSSALMVAASYEQYF
TGTGCCAGCAGTTCCGCGTTGATGGTAGCTGCATCCTACGAGCAGTACTTC
>.|.|TRBV9|TRBJ2-5
CASTNFRGEETQYF
TGTGCCAGCACTAACTTTCGGGGAGAAGAGACCCAGTACTTC
>TRBD2|.|TRBV15|TRBJ2-5
CATSRVGLAGGPQETQYF
TGTGCCACCAGCAGAGTGGGACTAGCGGGGGGCCCCCAAGAGACCCAGTACTTC
>TRBD1|few|TRBV2|TRBJ2-7
CASRRDRGHEQYF
TGTGCCAGCAGGAGGGACAGGGGCCACGAGCAGTACTTC
>.|.|TRBV5-1|TRBJ2-3
CASSAGGSTDTQYF
TGCGCCAGCAGCGCCGGGGGTAGCACAGATACGCAGTATTTT
>TRBD1|.|TRBV28|TRBJ2-3
CASIWTGGFADTQYF
TGTGCCAGCATATGGACAGGGGGCTTTGCAGATACGCAGTATTTT
>.|.|TRBV30|TRBJ1-2
CAWSQPGTFFPNYGYTF
TGCGCCTGGAGCCAACCCGGGACTTTTTTTCCTAACTATGGCTACACCTTC
>.|once|TRBV7-7|TRBJ2-7
CASSLGRSYEQYF
TGTGCTAGCAGCTTAGGCAGATCCTACGAGCAGTACTTC
>.|.|TRBV19|TRBJ1-5
CASSIPAGYQPQHF
TGTGCCAGTAGTATACCCGCAGGATATCAGCCCCAGCATTTT
>.|once|TRBV9|TRBJ2-2
CASSAYGGGELFF
TGTGCCAGCAGCGCCTACGGGGGCGGGGAGCTGTTTTTT
>TRBD1|.|TRBV5-1|TRBJ1-2
CASSSYRGTNYGYTF
TGCGCCAGCAGCTCCTACAGGGGGACAAACTATGGCTACACCTTC
>.|few|TRBV5-1|TRBJ1-5
CASSLGDNSNQPQHF
TGCGCCAGCAGCTTGGGGGACAATAGCAATCAGCCCCAGCATTTT
>.|few|TRBV9|TRBJ2-2
CASTIRRDSHANTGELFF
TGTGCCAGCACCATTAGGAGGGACTCCCACGCGAACACCGGGGAGCTGTTTTTT
>.|.|TRBV27|TRBJ2-3
CATWDFTDTQYF
TGTGCCACCTGGGACTTCACAGATACGCAGTATTTT
>TRBD2|.|TRBV29-1|TRBJ2-1
CSVVLAGNVDEQFF
TGCAGCGTTGTGTTAGCGGGAAATGTAGATGAGCAGTTCTTC
>TRBD1|.|TRBV10-1|TRBJ2-7
CASRPGQGAFREQYF
TGCGCCAGCAGACCCGGACAGGGGGCTTTTCGCGAGCAGTACTTC
>.|.|TRBV6-5|TRBJ1-2
CASRQGRGYTF
TGTGCCAGCAGACAGGGACGTGGCTACACCTTC
>TRBD1|.|TRBV19|TRBJ2-1
CASSPDRGFGNEQFF
TGTGCCAGTAGCCCCGACAGGGGCTTCGGCAATGAGCAGTTCTTC
>.|.|TRBV19|TRBJ1-5
CATEAAPGNQPQHF
TGTGCCACTGAAGCGGCCCCGGGGAATCAGCCCCAGCATTTT
>.|.|TRBV5-1|TRBJ2-5
CASSLAGSREETQYF
TGCGCCAGCAGCTTGGCGGGGTCTCGCGAGGAGACCCAGTACTTC
>.|.|TRBV2|TRBJ2-5
CASSGSPRGETQYF
TGTGCCAGCAGCGGGTCCCCAAGAGGAGAGACCCAGTACTTC
>TRBD2|few|TRBV5-6|TRBJ2-3
CASSSLTSGRTPGTDTQYF
TGTGCCAGCAGCTCATTAACTAGCGGGAGGACCCCTGGCACAGATACGCAGTATTTT
>TRBD2|.|TRBV5-1|TRBJ2-7
CASGSGSSGYEQYF
TGCGCCAGCGGCAGCGGGAGTTCGGGCTACGAGCAGTACTTC
>TRBD2|.|TRBV11-3|TRBJ2-1
CASSLQSGSLVYNEQFF
TGTGCCAGCAGCTTACAAAGCGGGAGCCTAGTCTACAATGAGCAGTTCTTC
>.|.|TRBV5-6|TRBJ2-3
CASSLQPGWGADTQYF
TGTGCCAGCAGCCTTCAGCCTGGGTGGGGGGCAGATACGCAGTATTTT
>.|.|TRBV7-9|TRBJ2-5
CASSFGQPGETQYF
TGTGCCAGCAGCTTCGGACAGCCGGGAGAGACCCAGTACTTC
>.|.|TRBV1|TRBJ2-2
CTTHRDRNTGELFF
TGCACCACCCATCGGGACAGGAACACCGGGGAGCTGTTTTTT
>.|.|TRBV4-1|TRBJ2-3
CASSQFPPSPGDTQYF
TGCGCCAGCAGCCAATTTCCGCCGTCACCCGGGGATACGCAGTATTTT
>.|.|TRBV7-9|TRBJ2-3
CASSNGQMGPDTQYF
TGTGCCAGCAGCAACGGACAGATGGGGCCAGATACGCAGTATTTT
>.|once|TRBV6-1|TRBJ2-5
CASSEAVQGGETQYF
TGTGCCAGCAGTGAAGCCGTACAGGGGGGGGAGACCCAGTACTTC
>.|.|TRBV6-5|TRBJ2-7
CASRQTGSYEQYF
TGTGCCAGCAGACAGACAGGTTCCTACGAGCAGTACTTC
>TRBD2|.|TRBV19|TRBJ2-1
CASRGLAASEQFF
TGTGCCAGTAGGGGACTAGCAGCGAGTGAGCAGTTCTTC
>TRBD2|once|TRBV5-1|TRBJ2-5
CASSSGLAGQETQYF
TGCGCCAGCAGCTCCGGACTAGCGGGACAAGAGACCCAGTACTTC
>.|.|TRBV4-1|TRBJ2-7
CASSHRGYEQYF
TGCGCCAGCAGCCATAGGGGCTACGAGCAGTACTTC
>TRBD2|.|TRBV6-5|TRBJ2-5
CASSYSSGGVETQYF
TGTGCCAGCAGTTACTCCAGCGGGGGTGTAGAGACCCAGTACTTC
>.|.|TRBV5-6|TRBJ2-7
CASSFGATGSRHEQYF
TGTGCCAGCAGCTTTGGCGCAACAGGATCCCGCCACGAGCAGTACTTC
>.|once|TRBV6-4|TRBJ2-3
CASSDSPGSADTQYF
TGTGCCAGCAGTGACTCACCCGGGAGCGCAGATACGCAGTATTTT
>.|.|TRBV7-9|TRBJ2-4
CASGPAGGLNIQYF
TGTGCCAGCGGGCCCGCGGGCGGCCTAAACATTCAGTACTTC
>.|.|TRBV7-6|TRBJ1-1
CASRGTPNTEAFF
TGTGCCAGCAGGGGCACCCCTAACACTGAAGCTTTCTTT
>TRBD1|.|TRBV6-4|TRBJ1-1
CASSPGTGIGTEAFF
TGTGCCAGCAGTCCCGGGACAGGGATTGGCACTGAAGCTTTCTTT
>.|.|TRBV19|TRBJ1-1
CASSHATGRAEAFF
TGTGCCAGTAGCCATGCGACCGGGAGGGCTGAAGCTTTCTTT
>TRBD1|.|TRBV6-1|TRBJ1-4
CASSEATGTGEAKLFF
TGTGCCAGCAGTGAAGCGACCGGGACAGGGGAGGCGAAACTGTTTTTT